The sequence of this TCR beta chain was determined in a study of tumor-infiltrating lymphocytes in primary liver carcinoma. TCR beta cDNA came from approximately 0.55 ug total RNA, primed with a constant-region primer. Library construction for TCR beta comprised three nested multiplex PCR rounds performed with slightly modified ARM-PCR. Each of the first two PCR rounds ran approximately 9 cycles with TRBV1-TRBV30 forward and C-beta reverse primers. MiXCR was run by TCRdb on the multiplex PCR reads, yielding one entry per CDR3 protein. The sample consists of around 170,000 distinct CDR3 sequences, roughly 60% of them appearing once. Germline CDR1 and CDR2: WSHSY and SAAADI. This CDR3 has 17 residues. Blood RNA came from unsorted whole blood; germline DNA was also extracted. As to this clonotype: At one end the junction does not follow the germline gene, possibly because of a read error.

The rearrangement joins TRBV10-2 to TRBJ2-5; no clear D. Sequencing was done on a sample of peripheral blood. The source is a man in his forties with primary liver carcinoma and hepatitis B virus infection. The CDR3 nucleotides are TGCGCCAGCAGTGATCAACGACTTGGGAACCAAGGAGAGACCCTGTACTTC. The encoded protein is CASSDQRLGNQGETLYF.